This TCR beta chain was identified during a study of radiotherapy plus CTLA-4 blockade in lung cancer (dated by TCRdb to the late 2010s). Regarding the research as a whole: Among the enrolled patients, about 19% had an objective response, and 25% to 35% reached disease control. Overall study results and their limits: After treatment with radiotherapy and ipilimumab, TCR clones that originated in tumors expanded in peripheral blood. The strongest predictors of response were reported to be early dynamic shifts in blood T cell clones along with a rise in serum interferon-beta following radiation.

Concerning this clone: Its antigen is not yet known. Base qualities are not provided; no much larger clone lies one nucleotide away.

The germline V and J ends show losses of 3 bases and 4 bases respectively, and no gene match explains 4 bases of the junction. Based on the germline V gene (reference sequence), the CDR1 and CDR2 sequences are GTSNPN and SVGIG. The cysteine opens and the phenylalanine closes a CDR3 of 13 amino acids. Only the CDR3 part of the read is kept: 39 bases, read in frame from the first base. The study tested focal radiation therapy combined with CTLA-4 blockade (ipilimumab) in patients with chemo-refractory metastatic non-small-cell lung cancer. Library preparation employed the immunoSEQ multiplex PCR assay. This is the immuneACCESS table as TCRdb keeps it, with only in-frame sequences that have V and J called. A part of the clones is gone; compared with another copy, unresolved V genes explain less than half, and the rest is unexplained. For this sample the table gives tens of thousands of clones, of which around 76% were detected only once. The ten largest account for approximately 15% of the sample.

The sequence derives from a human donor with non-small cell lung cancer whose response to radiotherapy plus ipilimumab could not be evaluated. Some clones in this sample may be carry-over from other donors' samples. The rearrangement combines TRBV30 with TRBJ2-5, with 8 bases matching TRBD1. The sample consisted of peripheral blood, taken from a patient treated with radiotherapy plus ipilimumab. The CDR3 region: CAWSSGQGETQYF. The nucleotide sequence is TGTGCCTGGAGCTCCGGACAGGGAGAGACCCAGTACTTC.